This TCR beta chain stems from a study of T cell responses to AZD1222 COVID-19 vaccine. The overall study: Second-dose intervals of approximately 4 or approximately 12 weeks were pooled.

Only one count was recorded for this clone. Its antigen remains unidentified. The CDR3 sequence is 15 residues long. From germline, CDR1 is SGHTA and CDR2 FQGTGA. J gave up 5 bases and V 4 bases, and 4 bases lay outside the gene matches. Repertoires were generated with immunoSEQ multiplex PCR, while TCRdb's copy carries only in-frame clones and drops some. The sample contains about 120,000 clones, roughly 90% of which appear only once. Study findings and constraints: Reportedly, nearly half the spike-specific TCRs target unmutated variant regions. There were mostly white British donors and more females than males, and clonal diversity was possibly underestimated. Elevations in Spike-specific TCR breadth and depth followed administration of two AZD1222 doses.

This TCR was recovered from an adult in good health. The sequences come from peripheral blood, collected on day 0 of AZD1222 vaccination. The V and J genes are TRBV7-3 and TRBJ2-3; the match to TRBD2 covers 12 bases. The chain's CDR3 is CASSSQTSGRDTQYF. CDR3 DNA: TGTGCCAGCAGCTCGCAGACTAGCGGGAGAGATACGCAGTATTTT.